This is a list of T cell receptor beta chains from one sample in a study of blood T cells in healthy people across ages. TCRdb fed the 5' RACE reads into MiXCR, producing one record per CDR3 protein. Altogether over 450,000 distinct CDR3 sequences are present, more than 20% being singletons, with the ten largest covering approximately 10%. The sample also formed part of further work on T cells of mothers and their children.

The sample taken for sequencing was blood. The receptors originated from a boy aged 5-17 years in good health. Each CDR3 is given with its conserved first and last residue. The D gene is left open where the match is weak. Where a row states a size, it is once, few, many or the class of an expanded clone; other rows omit it.

TRBV5-1,-,TRBJ1-2,-,TGCGCCAGCAGCTTGGATTCGGGGTCGGATGGCTACACCTTC,CASSLDSGSDGYTF
TRBV7-9,-,TRBJ1-3,-,TGTGCCAGCAGCTTAGCTCAGGACGGAACTGGAAACACCATATATTTT,CASSLAQDGTGNTIYF
TRBV20-1,few,TRBJ2-1,-,TGCAGTGCCTGCCGCCCTACAGAGTACAATGAGCAGTTCTTC,CSACRPTEYNEQFF
TRBV9,-,TRBJ2-1,-,TGTGCCAGCAGCGGGGGTAGCGGAGGGGGTGATGAGCAGTTCTTC,CASSGGSGGGDEQFF
TRBV5-1,-,TRBJ2-7,TRBD1,TGCGCCAGCAGCCAGACAGGGGCATTCTCCTACGAGCAGTACTTC,CASSQTGAFSYEQYF
TRBV18,few,TRBJ2-1,TRBD1,TGTGCCAGCTCACCCGGGGACAGGGACTCCTACAATGAGCAGTTCTTC,CASSPGDRDSYNEQFF
TRBV9,many,TRBJ2-5,TRBD2,TGTGCCAGCAGCGTAGGGGGGGGTGAACGAGAGACCCAGTACTTC,CASSVGGGERETQYF
TRBV24-1,few,TRBJ1-1,-,TGTGCCACCAGGCCGGGCCGGGGATTGAACACTGAAGCTTTCTTT,CATRPGRGLNTEAFF
TRBV5-1,few,TRBJ2-1,-,TGCGCCAGCAGCTTGACTCCAGCGGACTCCTACAATGAGCAGTTCTTC,CASSLTPADSYNEQFF
TRBV4-2,few,TRBJ2-1,TRBD2,TGTGCCAGCAGCCAGGCCGGGACTAGCGGGAGCGGGGAGCAGTTCTTC,CASSQAGTSGSGEQFF
TRBV15,-,TRBJ2-7,-,TGTGCCACCAGCAGAGTGGACAGTAGCGACGAGCAGTACTTC,CATSRVDSSDEQYF
TRBV20-1,few,TRBJ2-3,-,TGCAGTGCCCGACTAGGGGCTCGGAGTACGCAGTATTTT,CSARLGARSTQYF
TRBV4-3,many,TRBJ1-5,TRBD1,TGCGCCAGCAGCCAAGATCCGGGACAGGGTGGCCAGCCCCAGCATTTT,CASSQDPGQGGQPQHF
TRBV28,-,TRBJ1-5,-,TGTGCCAGCAGCTCTCCCTCGTACAGGGAAACTCAGCCCCAGCATTTT,CASSSPSYRETQPQHF
TRBV20-1,few,TRBJ1-1,TRBD1,TGCAGTGCTAGAGATGGACAGGACACTGAAGCTTTCTTT,CSARDGQDTEAFF
TRBV12-3/TRBV12-4,-,TRBJ2-7,-,TGTTCCAGCAGTCACGAGTGGACTGCCTACGAGCAGTACTTC,CSSSHEWTAYEQYF
TRBV27,-,TRBJ2-7,TRBD2,TGTGCCAGCAGCGGCGTTGGGAGGGCCTCTCTCGAGCAGTACTTC,CASSGVGRASLEQYF
TRBV7-9,-,TRBJ2-5,TRBD2,TGTGCCAGCAGCCCCCGGGAGGTAAAAGAGACCCAGTACTTC,CASSPREVKETQYF
TRBV3-1,few,TRBJ2-7,-,TGTGCCAGCAGCCAAACCCTAAGAGACTGGCGGTACTTC,CASSQTLRDWRYF
TRBV19,few,TRBJ2-1,-,TGTGCCAGTAGTATTTTCGGGGATGAGCAGTTCTTC,CASSIFGDEQFF
TRBV5-1,few,TRBJ2-4,-,TGCGCCAGCAGTGAGGGGGTACTAGCCAAAAACATTCAGTACTTC,CASSEGVLAKNIQYF
TRBV12-3/TRBV12-4,-,TRBJ2-7,-,TGTGCCAGCAGTTTGGGACCCTCTGGAGAGCAGTACTTC,CASSLGPSGEQYF
TRBV28,many,TRBJ2-5,-,TGTGCCAGCAGTCCAACTGGACCCCAAGAGACCCAGTACTTC,CASSPTGPQETQYF
TRBV28,few,TRBJ2-3,TRBD2,TGTGCCAGCAGACCGAGGACTAGCACCACAGATACGCAGTATTTT,CASRPRTSTTDTQYF
TRBV2,-,TRBJ1-5,-,TGTGCCAGCAGTGACTGGGGGAATAGCAATCAGCCCCAGCATTTT,CASSDWGNSNQPQHF
TRBV10-3,few,TRBJ2-7,-,TGTGCCATCAGTGAGGACGGACTTATGTCCTACGAGCAGTACTTC,CAISEDGLMSYEQYF
TRBV27,few,TRBJ2-7,TRBD1,TGTGCCAGCAGTCTCAGGGGGCAAGGTCACGAGCAGTACTTC,CASSLRGQGHEQYF
TRBV20-1,-,TRBJ1-5,TRBD1,TGCAGTGCTCAGCCCCACCGGGACAGTGCTCAGCCCCAGCATTTT,CSAQPHRDSAQPQHF
TRBV7-2,-,TRBJ2-1,TRBD1,TGTGCCAGCAGCCCCCCCCCCGGGACAGACTACAATGAGCAGTTCTTC,CASSPPPGTDYNEQFF